Following are 31 T cell receptor beta chains from one sample sequenced in a study of cytomegalovirus exposure and HLA in healthy donors. The PCR ran on 60 Vbeta and 13 Jbeta primers. Clones were sequenced by immunoSEQ multiplex PCR, and TCRdb holds only the in-frame ones, with some missing. This sample has about 200,000 clones, with roughly 79% found just once. What was sequenced was PBMCs. These receptors were obtained from a man aged 30 to 39 in good health and CMV-seronegative.

This clone showed up just a few times. The rearrangement joins TRBV30 to TRBJ2-5; TRBD1 agrees at 9 bases. The V gene's germline CDR1 is GTSNPN and CDR2 SVGIG (reference sequence). J was trimmed by 6 bases and V by 3 bases; bases with no gene match: 5. The CDR3 length is 13 residues. CDR3 sequence (DNA): TGTGCCTGGAGAGGACAGGGGAAACAGACCCAGTACTTC. Amino acid sequence: CAWRGQGKQTQYF. Together with reference TRBV30 and TRBJ2-5, the CDR3 gives the full variable domain: SQTIHQWPATLVQPVGSPLSLECTVEGTSNPNLYWYRQAAGRGLQLLFYSVGIGQISSEVPQNLSASRPQDRQFILSSKKLLLSDSGFYLCAWRGQGKQTQYFGPGTRLLVL.

The CDR3 coding sequence is TGTGCCAGCAATACCGGACTAGAGGGAGGAAATGAGCAGTTCTTC. Amino acids: CASNTGLEGGNEQFF. The rearrangement joins TRBV6-5 to TRBJ2-1; 7 nucleotides line up with TRBD2. CDR3 size: 15 residues. Germline CDR1 reads MNHEY; CDR2 reads SVGAGI. V was clipped by 7 bases and J by 7 bases; unmatched bases: 13.

This chain uses TRBV5-4 with TRBJ2-5; D not certain. CDR1 SGHNT and CDR2 YYREEE come from the germline V gene (reference sequence). This CDR3 region has 16 residues. V was cut by 0 bases and J by 0 bases, with 12 bases left in between. The CDR3 is CASSLGGNPYQETQYF. The DNA for the CDR3 is TGTGCCAGCAGCTTGGGCGGAAATCCGTACCAAGAGACCCAGTACTTC.

The V gene is TRBV27, the J gene TRBJ2-1, with D perhaps TRBD2 (6 bases). CDR1 is MNHEY, CDR2 SMNVEV, per germline (reference sequence). CDR3 length: 12 residues. V was trimmed by 1 base and J by 12 bases, leaving 10 bases between them. CDR3 DNA sequence: TGTGCCAGCAGTTTATATCCGGGAGCGCAGTTCTTC. Protein product: CASSLYPGAQFF.

The rearrangement links TRBV27 to TRBJ1-5; TRBD1 matches 11 bases. CDR1 and CDR2 (germline): MNHEY, SMNVEV (reference sequence). The CDR3 has 14 amino acids. Trimming took 5 bases from V and 8 from J; bases not matched to a gene: 5. DNA for the CDR3: TGTGCCAGCAGTCCCGGGACAGGGGGTAAGCCCCAGCATTTT. The encoded protein is CASSPGTGGKPQHF.

This chain joins TRBV7-9 and TRBJ1-1; tentatively, D is TRBD1 (6 bases). CDR1 is SEHNR and CDR2 is FQNEAQ in the germline V gene (reference sequence). The CDR3 extends over 14 amino acids. Trimming cost V 1 base and J 4 bases, with 10 bases left between them. The CDR3 sequence: CASSLVTGITEAFF. CDR3 coding DNA: TGTGCCAGCAGCTTAGTCACAGGGATCACTGAAGCTTTCTTT.

The chain recombines TRBV5-1 with TRBJ1-1; 8 bases are shared with TRBD1. The CDR3 has 17 amino acids. In germline, CDR1 is SGHRS, CDR2 YFSETQ. Trimming cost V 2 bases and J 1 base; bases outside gene matches: 10. In DNA, the CDR3 is TGCGCCAGCAGCTTCGGGGACAGGAGAGTTGGGAACACTGAAGCTTTCTTT. As protein: CASSFGDRRVGNTEAFF.

The chain carries TRBV11-3 and TRBJ2-1; D may be TRBD2 (6 bases). Germline assignment: CDR1 SGHNT and CDR2 YENEEA. CDR3 length: 14 amino acids. V lost 3 bases to trimming and J lost 8 bases, with 14 bases between them. The CDR3 reads CASSLAGGKDEQFF. DNA for the CDR3: TGTGCCAGCAGCTTGGCCGGAGGGAAGGATGAGCAGTTCTTC. Variable domain in full (rest from reference TRBV11-3 and TRBJ2-1): EAGVVQSPRYKIIEKKQPVAFWCNPISGHNTLYWYLQNLGQGPELLIRYENEEAVDDSQLPKDRFSAERLKGVDSTLKIQPAELGDSAVYLCASSLAGGKDEQFFGPGTRLTVL.

The gene calls are TRBV15 and TRBJ1-4; 8 nucleotides agree with TRBD1. Germline assignment: CDR1 LNHNV and CDR2 YYDKDF (reference sequence). The CDR3 is 16 residues long. With 0 bases clipped from V and 8 bases from J, the junction kept 8 bases outside the gene matches. CDR3 amino acids: CATSRDLPRTGEKLFF. CDR3 bases: TGTGCCACCAGCAGAGATCTCCCCCGGACAGGGGAAAAACTGTTTTTT.

Concerning this clone itself: This sample also contains other DNA sequences that code for the same CDR3. The chain uses TRBV19 and TRBJ2-1; possibly TRBD2 for D (6 bases). V lost 3 bases to trimming and J lost 4 bases, with 7 bases between them. The germline V gene has CDR1 LNHDA and CDR2 SQIVND (reference sequence). CDR3 length equals 13 residues. As DNA, the CDR3 is TGTGCCAGTAGTATGGGGGGATACAATGAGCAGTTCTTC. Protein product: CASSMGGYNEQFF.

The chain uses TRBV7-3 and TRBJ2-1, with TRBD2 matching 10 bases. Per the germline V gene, CDR1 is SGHTA and CDR2 is FQGTGA. J gave up 7 bases and V 5 bases, and 14 bases lay outside the gene matches. This CDR3 has 17 residues. CDR3 in DNA: TGTGCCAGCAGCCCTTCCAGACTAGCGGGTTGGAATAATGAGCAGTTCTTC. Protein sequence: CASSPSRLAGWNNEQFF.

This CDR3 reads CASTGALYGYTF. CDR3 DNA: TGTGCCAGCACAGGGGCCCTCTATGGCTACACCTTC. V and J are TRBV28 and TRBJ1-2, with D possibly matching TRBD1 (6 bases). Trimming pared 7 bases from V and 4 bases from J, leaving 10 bases between. The germline CDR1 and CDR2 sequences are MDHEN and SYDVKM. The CDR3 runs 12 residues.

This clone was counted only a few times. As DNA, the CDR3 is TGTGCCAGTAGTATGCAGGGACTAGCGGGAGCAGCAGATACGCAGTATTTT. It encodes CASSMQGLAGAADTQYF. The chain uses TRBV19 and TRBJ2-3; TRBD2 matches at 14 bases. Germline CDR1 is LNHDA and CDR2 is SQIVND (reference sequence). There are 17 residues in the CDR3. V lost 3 bases, J lost 4 bases, and 6 bases stayed unmatched.

The chain joins TRBV2 to TRBJ2-5; TRBD1 aligns across 9 bases. CDR1 SNHLY and CDR2 FYNNEI come from the germline V gene. The CDR3 runs to 13 residues. V was pared by 6 bases and J by 11 bases, with 10 bases of the junction left unmatched. The CDR3 DNA is TGTGCCAGCAGCCCCGGGACAGGGATTAATCAGTACTTC. As protein: CASSPGTGINQYF.

CDR3 in amino acids: CASSLGQGKNIQYF. In DNA, the CDR3 is TGTGCCAGCAGCTTGGGGCAGGGTAAAAACATTCAGTACTTC. V usage is TRBV5-6 and J usage is TRBJ2-4; maybe TRBD1 (5 bases). CDR3 length: 14 amino acids. Germline lookup yields CDR1 SGHDT and CDR2 YYEEEE. V was cut by 0 bases and J by 4 bases, with 8 bases left in between.

This clone has just a few counts. The chain is built from TRBV27 and TRBJ2-7, with 10 bases identical to TRBD2. This CDR3 contains 15 residues. The junction had 7 bases not matched to a gene; V was cut back by 4 bases and J by 4 bases. CDR1 is MNHEY, CDR2 SMNVEV, per germline (reference sequence). The CDR3 region has the DNA TGTGCCAGCAGTTCTCAACTAGCGGGGCAATACGAGCAGTACTTC. It codes for CASSSQLAGQYEQYF.

The CDR3 region is CASSWAGRIAETQYF. CDR3 coding DNA: TGTGCCAGCAGCTGGGCCGGGAGGATTGCAGAGACCCAGTACTTC. The rearrangement joins TRBV11-2 to TRBJ2-5; 7 nucleotides align to TRBD2. V lost 4 bases and J lost 4; bases outside the gene matches: 9. The CDR3 is made up of 15 amino acids. Germline V gene lookup returns CDR1 SGHAT and CDR2 FQNNGV.

The chain employs TRBV27 and TRBJ2-3; TRBD2 matches at 13 bases. The length of the CDR3 is 18 residues. CDR1 is MNHEY, CDR2 SMNVEV, per germline (reference sequence). The J segment lost 0 bases and the V segment lost 5 bases, leaving 8 bases of the junction unmatched. This CDR3 reads CASSPGLAGPTSTDTQYF. The CDR3 DNA is TGTGCCAGCAGTCCGGGACTAGCGGGACCTACTAGCACAGATACGCAGTATTTT.

The V gene is TRBV19, the J gene TRBJ2-3, with D perhaps TRBD2 (6 bases). The CDR3 has 16 residues. Germline V CDR1 and CDR2: LNHDA, SQIVND (reference sequence). Trimming pared 1 base from V and 0 bases from J, leaving 11 bases between. The chain's CDR3 is CASSIGDSGSTDTQYF. The DNA of the CDR3 is TGTGCCAGTAGTATAGGTGATAGCGGTAGCACAGATACGCAGTATTTT.

The chain is built from TRBV7-3 and TRBJ2-1; possible D gene TRBD2, 5 bases. Germline-derived CDR1 and CDR2 are SGHTA and FQGTGA. Trimming took off 2 bases at V and 0 bases at J, with 11 bases between the two ends. The CDR3 contains 16 residues. CDR3 protein: CASSLGWETSYNEQFF. In DNA, the CDR3 is TGTGCCAGCAGCTTAGGGTGGGAGACCTCCTACAATGAGCAGTTCTTC.

This chain's CDR3 is CASSLGTSGMFSYEQYF. The DNA of the CDR3 is TGTGCCAGCAGCTTAGGGACTAGCGGGATGTTCTCCTACGAGCAGTACTTC. The V gene is TRBV7-2, the J gene TRBJ2-7, with TRBD2 identical over 12 bases. Germline values: CDR1 SGHTA, CDR2 FQGNSA. Trimming cost V 1 base and J 0 bases; bases outside gene matches: 4. The CDR3 is made up of 17 amino acids.

This clone appeared a single time. The chain has TRBV6-1 and TRBJ1-4; D is perhaps TRBD1 (6 bases). Trimming left V 4 bases short and J 7 bases short, with 16 bases between. The CDR3 sequence is 15 residues long. CDR1 and CDR2 (germline): MNHNS, SASEGT. Written as DNA, the CDR3 is TGTGCCAGCAGTGGCCGGGACAAGGGGGTTGAAAAACTGTTTTTT. Protein product: CASSGRDKGVEKLFF.

The genes are TRBV5-1 and TRBJ2-7, with 8 bases that match TRBD1. The CDR3 contains 15 residues. From germline, CDR1 is SGHRS and CDR2 YFSETQ. With V trimmed by 3 bases and J by 5 bases, 10 bases remained unmatched. The CDR3 protein is CASSSVGQGWDEQYF. Here the CDR3 DNA reads TGCGCCAGCAGCTCGGTAGGACAGGGTTGGGACGAGCAGTACTTC.

The rearrangement uses TRBV19 and TRBJ1-4; possible D gene TRBD1, 5 bases. Germline values: CDR1 LNHDA, CDR2 SQIVND (reference sequence). This CDR3 has 16 residues. Trimming removed 7 bases from V and 0 bases from J, with 15 bases in between. The CDR3 bases are TGTGCCAGTACAGGGTCTACATTTGCAACTAATGAAAAACTGTTTTTT. Translated, it gives CASTGSTFATNEKLFF. Full variable domain (missing parts from reference TRBV19 and TRBJ1-4): DGGITQSPKYLFRKEGQNVTLSCEQNLNHDAMYWYRQDPGQGLRLIYYSQIVNDFQKGDIAEGYSVSREKKESFPLTVTSAQKNPTAFYLCASTGSTFATNEKLFFGSGTQLSVL.

The gene calls are TRBV10-3 and TRBJ1-1; 8 bases match TRBD1. This CDR3 contains 12 residues. Germline loops: CDR1 ENHRY, CDR2 SYGVKD. Losses at the gene ends were 6 bases for V and 7 bases for J; bases not matched to a gene: 4. CDR3: CAIRGQDREAFF. The CDR3 region has the DNA TGTGCCATCAGGGGACAGGATCGTGAAGCTTTCTTT.

The chain links TRBV7-2 to TRBJ1-5, with D possibly matching TRBD1 (5 bases). The CDR3 covers 16 residues. CDR1 is SGHTA and CDR2 is FQGNSA in the germline V gene. V was cut by 5 bases and J by 6 bases, with 20 bases left in between. CDR3 region: CASSIEQAAHGQPQHF. CDR3 coding DNA: TGTGCCAGCAGCATAGAACAGGCGGCGCACGGTCAGCCCCAGCATTTT.

The chain recombines TRBV7-2 with TRBJ2-1; 9 bases line up with TRBD1. The ends lost 6 bases at V and 11 bases at J; junction bases unmatched: 14. Germline V gene lookup returns CDR1 SGHTA and CDR2 FQGNSA. The CDR3 has 15 amino acids. The DNA of the CDR3 is TGTGCCAGCAGATCCGGGACAGGGATAAGCGGGAAGCAGTTCTTC. Translated, it gives CASRSGTGISGKQFF.

The chain has TRBV28 and TRBJ1-2, with 8 nucleotides matching TRBD1. Per the germline V gene, CDR1 is MDHEN and CDR2 is SYDVKM. This CDR3 region has 13 residues. Trimming removed 5 bases from V and 4 bases from J; junction bases left unmatched: 3. The CDR3 sequence is CASSGQGLYGYTF. CDR3 sequence (DNA): TGTGCCAGCAGTGGACAGGGCCTCTATGGCTACACCTTC.

V is TRBV19 and J is TRBJ2-1; the match to TRBD1 covers 7 bases. This CDR3 spans 15 amino acids. V trimming: 5 bases; J trimming: 3 bases; junction bases outside the gene matches: 7. CDR1 is LNHDA, CDR2 SQIVND, per germline (reference sequence). CDR3 protein: CASSLGQVYYNEQFF. Here the CDR3 DNA reads TGTGCCAGTAGTCTCGGACAGGTATACTACAATGAGCAGTTCTTC.

The gene calls are TRBV29-1 and TRBJ2-1, with 7 bases lining up with TRBD2. Germline values: CDR1 SQVTM, CDR2 ANQGSEA. The CDR3 is made up of 13 amino acids. V lost 3 bases, J lost 9 bases, and 8 bases stayed unmatched. The CDR3 reads CSVEAREFGEQFF. The CDR3, as DNA: TGCAGCGTTGAGGCGCGGGAGTTCGGTGAGCAGTTCTTC.

V gene TRBV6-1 combines with J gene TRBJ2-1, with TRBD1 matching 9 bases. Germline V lookup: CDR1 MNHNS, CDR2 SASEGT. The V segment lost 7 bases and the J segment 9 bases; nucleotides outside the gene matches: 10. The CDR3 has 14 residues. CDR3 in amino acids: CASIWDRDYGEQFF. The CDR3 DNA sequence: TGTGCCAGCATCTGGGACAGGGACTATGGTGAGCAGTTCTTC.